The clone carrying this T cell receptor beta chain has only a few counts. Authors of the study amplified TCR beta CDR3 regions from RNA transcripts. RT-PCR in the first round (using the HTBI primer set) targeted the TCR CDR3. TCRdb re-derived calls from the multiplex PCR reads in MiXCR, one entry per CDR3 protein. Of more than 500,000 distinct CDR3 sequences in the sample, approximately 16% were seen once. This entry comes from a study of T cells in Graves' hyperthyroidism and ophthalmopathy. V lost 6 bases and J 4 bases, leaving 19 bases between the germline ends. This CDR3 is 15 amino acids long. Germline V gene lookup returns CDR1 SQVTM and CDR2 ANQGSEA.

Sequencing was done on a sample of blood. V usage is TRBV29-1 and J usage is TRBJ1-5; D is perhaps TRBD1 (5 bases). The TCR originated in a young woman with Graves' ophthalmopathy. This CDR3 is CSVSSGGTDNQPQHF. CDR3 coding DNA: TGCAGCGTGTCAAGTGGTGGGACCGATAATCAGCCCCAGCATTTT.